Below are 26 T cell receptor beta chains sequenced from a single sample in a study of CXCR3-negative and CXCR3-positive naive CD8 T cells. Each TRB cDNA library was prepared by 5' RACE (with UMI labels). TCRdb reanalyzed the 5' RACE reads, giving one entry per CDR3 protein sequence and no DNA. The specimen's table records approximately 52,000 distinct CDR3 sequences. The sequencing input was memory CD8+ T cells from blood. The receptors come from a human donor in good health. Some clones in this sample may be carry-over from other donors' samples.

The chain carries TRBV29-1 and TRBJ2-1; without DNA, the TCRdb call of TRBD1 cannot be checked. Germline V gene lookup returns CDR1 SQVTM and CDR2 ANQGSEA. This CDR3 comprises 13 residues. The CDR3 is CSVEGTGMAEQFF.

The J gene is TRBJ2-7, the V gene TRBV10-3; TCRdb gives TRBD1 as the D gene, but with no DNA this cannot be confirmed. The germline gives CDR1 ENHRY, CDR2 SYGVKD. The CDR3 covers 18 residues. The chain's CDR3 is CAISVSLLPGRGDYEQYF.

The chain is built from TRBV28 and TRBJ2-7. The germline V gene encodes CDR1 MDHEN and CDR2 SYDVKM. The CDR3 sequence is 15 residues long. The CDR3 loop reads CASSLGLDPAYEQYF.

The CDR3 loop reads CASSVGEGWGPQHF. The chain joins TRBV9 to TRBJ1-5. The CDR3 runs 14 residues. Germline CDR1 SGDLS, CDR2 YYNGEE.

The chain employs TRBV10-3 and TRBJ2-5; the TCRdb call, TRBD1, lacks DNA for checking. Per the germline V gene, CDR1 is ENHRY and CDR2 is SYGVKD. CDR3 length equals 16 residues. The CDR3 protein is CAISDYGAAYQETQYF.

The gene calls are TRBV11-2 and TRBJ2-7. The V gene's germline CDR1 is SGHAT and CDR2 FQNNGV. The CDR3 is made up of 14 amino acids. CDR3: CASSSSGNSKEQYF.

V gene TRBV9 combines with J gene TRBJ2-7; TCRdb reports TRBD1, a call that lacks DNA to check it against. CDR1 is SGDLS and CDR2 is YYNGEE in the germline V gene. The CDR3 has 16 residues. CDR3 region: CASSEDHGTGSHEQYF.

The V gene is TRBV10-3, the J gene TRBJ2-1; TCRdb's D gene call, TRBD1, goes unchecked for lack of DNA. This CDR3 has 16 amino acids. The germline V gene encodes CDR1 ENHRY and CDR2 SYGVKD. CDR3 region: CAISDRRGGSYNEQFF.

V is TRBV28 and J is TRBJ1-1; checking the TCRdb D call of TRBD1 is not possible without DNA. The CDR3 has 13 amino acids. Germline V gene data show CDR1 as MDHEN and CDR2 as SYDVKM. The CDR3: CASSPPDRGKAFF.

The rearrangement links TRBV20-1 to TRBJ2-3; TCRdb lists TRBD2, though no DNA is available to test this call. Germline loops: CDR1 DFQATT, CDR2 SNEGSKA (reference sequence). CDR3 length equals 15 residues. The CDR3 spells CSARDIAGSTDTQYF.

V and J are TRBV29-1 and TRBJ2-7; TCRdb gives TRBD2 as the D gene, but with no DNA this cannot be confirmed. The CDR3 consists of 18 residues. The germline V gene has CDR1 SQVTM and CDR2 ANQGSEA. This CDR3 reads CSVDGLTSGGIDRYEQYF.

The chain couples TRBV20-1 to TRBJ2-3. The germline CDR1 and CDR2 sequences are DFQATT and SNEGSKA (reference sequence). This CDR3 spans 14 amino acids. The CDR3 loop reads CSARGLVGPDTQYF.

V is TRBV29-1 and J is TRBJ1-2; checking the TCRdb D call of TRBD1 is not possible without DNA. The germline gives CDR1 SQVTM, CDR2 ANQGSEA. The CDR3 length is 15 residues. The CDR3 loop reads CSAQRDRGITYGYTF. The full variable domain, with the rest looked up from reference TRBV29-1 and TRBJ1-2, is SAVISQKPSRDICQRGTSLTIQCQVDSQVTMMFWYRQQPGQSLTLIATANQGSEATYESGFVIDKFPISRPNLTFSTLTVSNMSPEDSSIYLCSAQRDRGITYGYTFGSGTRLTVV.

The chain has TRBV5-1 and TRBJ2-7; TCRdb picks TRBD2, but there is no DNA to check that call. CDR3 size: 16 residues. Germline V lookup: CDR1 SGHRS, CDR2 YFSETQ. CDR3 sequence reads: CASSLDLAGVAYEQYF.

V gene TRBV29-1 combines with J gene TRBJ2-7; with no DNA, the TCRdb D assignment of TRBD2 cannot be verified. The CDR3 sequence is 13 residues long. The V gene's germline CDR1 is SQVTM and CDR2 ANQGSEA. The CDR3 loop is CSVDSGNSYEQYF.

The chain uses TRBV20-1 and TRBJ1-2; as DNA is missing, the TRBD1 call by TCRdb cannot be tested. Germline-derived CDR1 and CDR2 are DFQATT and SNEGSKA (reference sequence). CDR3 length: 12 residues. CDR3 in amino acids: CSATDRVYGYTF.

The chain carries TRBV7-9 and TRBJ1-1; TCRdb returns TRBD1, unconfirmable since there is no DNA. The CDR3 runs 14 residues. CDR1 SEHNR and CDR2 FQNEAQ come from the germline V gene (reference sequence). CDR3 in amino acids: CASSLGDLNTEAFF.

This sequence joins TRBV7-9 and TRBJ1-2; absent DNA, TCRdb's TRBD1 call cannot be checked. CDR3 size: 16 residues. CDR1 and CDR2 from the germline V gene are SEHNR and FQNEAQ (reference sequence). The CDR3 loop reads CASSIDPTDQLYGYTF.

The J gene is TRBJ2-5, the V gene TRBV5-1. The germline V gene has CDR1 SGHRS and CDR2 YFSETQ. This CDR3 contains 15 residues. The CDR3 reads CASQGLGHLQETQYF.

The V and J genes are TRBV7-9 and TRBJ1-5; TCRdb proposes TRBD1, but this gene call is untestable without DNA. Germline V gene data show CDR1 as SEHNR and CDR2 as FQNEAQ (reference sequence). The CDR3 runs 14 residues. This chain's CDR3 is CASSRTDSDQPQHF.

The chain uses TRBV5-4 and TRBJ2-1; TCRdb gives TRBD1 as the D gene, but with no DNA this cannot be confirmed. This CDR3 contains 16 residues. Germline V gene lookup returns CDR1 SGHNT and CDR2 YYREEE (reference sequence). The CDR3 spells CASSEGDGLPYNEQFF.

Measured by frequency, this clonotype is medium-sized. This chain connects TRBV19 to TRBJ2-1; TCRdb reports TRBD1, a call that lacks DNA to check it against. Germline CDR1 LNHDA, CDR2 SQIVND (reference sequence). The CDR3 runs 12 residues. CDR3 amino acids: CASSIGGHKQFF.

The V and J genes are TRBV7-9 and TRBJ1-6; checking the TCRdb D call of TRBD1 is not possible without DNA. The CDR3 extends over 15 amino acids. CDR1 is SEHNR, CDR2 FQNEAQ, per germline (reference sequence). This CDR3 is CASSLFGQGDSPLHF.

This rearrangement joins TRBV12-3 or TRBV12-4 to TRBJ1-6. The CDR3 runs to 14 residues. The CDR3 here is CASSFGFYNSPLHF.

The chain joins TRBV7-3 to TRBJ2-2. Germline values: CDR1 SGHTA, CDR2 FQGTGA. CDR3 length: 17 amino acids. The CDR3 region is CASSIDGSSPNTGELFF. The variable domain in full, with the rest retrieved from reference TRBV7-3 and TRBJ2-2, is GAGVSQTPSNKVTEKGKYVELRCDPISGHTALYWYRQSLGQGPEFLIYFQGTGAADDSGLPNDRFFAVRPEGSVSTLKIQRTERGDSAVYLCASSIDGSSPNTGELFFGEGSRLTVL.

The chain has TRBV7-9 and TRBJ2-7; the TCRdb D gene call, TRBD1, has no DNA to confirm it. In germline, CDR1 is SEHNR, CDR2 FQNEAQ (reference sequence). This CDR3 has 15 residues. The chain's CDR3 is CASSTPGQGADEQYF.